The 32 T cell receptor beta chains in this list originate from one sample, sequenced in a study of identical twins. TCRdb fed the 5' RACE reads into MiXCR, producing one record per CDR3 protein. Altogether some 900,000 distinct CDR3 sequences are present, 12% being singletons, with the ten largest covering roughly 1.5%. This same sample was also part of a study on yellow fever vaccine responses in identical twins.

The specimen sequenced was PBMCs. Receptor source: a woman aged 18-29 years in good health.

This chain's CDR3 is CASSGGTGSSYNEQFF. CDR3 sequence (DNA): TGCGCCAGCAGCGGGGGGACAGGGTCCTCCTACAATGAGCAGTTCTTC. The chain couples TRBV5-1 to TRBJ2-1; the match to TRBD1 covers 9 bases. The CDR3 extends over 16 amino acids. Unmatched junction bases numbered 5, after V lost 4 bases and J lost 0 bases. The V gene's germline CDR1 is SGHRS and CDR2 YFSETQ.

This clonotype has just one count. The chain uses TRBV29-1 and TRBJ1-2; a weak D match, TRBD1 (5 bases). The CDR3 runs to 13 residues. The germline gives CDR1 SQVTM, CDR2 ANQGSEA. The V gene lost 1 base and the J gene lost 3 bases, with 9 bases spanning the gap. The CDR3 loop is CSVEARADYGYTF. The CDR3 coding sequence is TGCAGCGTTGAAGCCAGGGCAGACTATGGCTACACCTTC.

This clonotype has more than one count but fewer than ten. The genes are TRBV5-6 and TRBJ2-5, with 8 nucleotides matching TRBD1. The CDR3 covers 13 residues. The trim removed 4 bases at V and 5 bases at J, leaving 4 bases unmatched. Germline V gene sequence: CDR1 SGHDT, CDR2 YYEEEE. Here the CDR3 reads CASSQDRAETQYF. The CDR3 DNA reads TGTGCCAGCAGCCAGGACAGGGCTGAGACCCAGTACTTC.

This clonotype has only a few counts. V is TRBV6-1 and J is TRBJ2-5; TRBD1 might be the D (5 bases). Germline V gene sequence: CDR1 MNHNS, CDR2 SASEGT. This CDR3 is 14 amino acids long. V lost 5 bases and J lost 2, with 12 bases in between. DNA for the CDR3: TGTGCCAGCAGTCGACAGAAGAGGCAAGAGACCCAGTACTTC. Its protein product is CASSRQKRQETQYF.

This chain links TRBV24-1 with TRBJ2-1; 9 bases match TRBD2. The CDR3 has 14 residues. Germline trimming cut 5 bases from V and 5 bases from J; bases unmatched to any gene: 3. Germline V gives CDR1 KGHDR, CDR2 SFDVKD. CDR3 region: CATSGAGGNNEQFF. The CDR3, as DNA: TGTGCCACCAGTGGAGCGGGAGGAAACAATGAGCAGTTCTTC.

This clonotype was seen a few times. The V gene is TRBV6-1, the J gene TRBJ2-5, with D unresolved. This CDR3 is built from 13 residues. Trimming removed 2 bases from V and 4 bases from J, with 8 bases in between. Looked up from germline, CDR1 is MNHNS and CDR2 is SASEGT. CDR3: CASSEPGPETQYF. The CDR3 DNA reads as TGTGCCAGCAGTGAACCAGGCCCAGAGACCCAGTACTTC.

This clonotype was observed a handful of times. This chain uses TRBV12-3 or TRBV12-4 with TRBJ1-3, with 7 bases identical to TRBD1. The CDR3 consists of 16 residues. With 6 bases clipped from V and 0 bases from J, the junction kept 8 bases outside the gene matches. The CDR3 coding sequence is TGTGCCAGCAGGACAGGGAGAAGGGCCTCTGGAAACACCATATATTTT. Its translation: CASRTGRRASGNTIYF.

The genes are TRBV4-1 and TRBJ2-1; TRBD2 aligns across 10 bases. J gave up 5 bases and V 1 base, and 11 bases lay outside the gene matches. Germline V gives CDR1 MGHRA, CDR2 YSYEKL. This CDR3 has 18 amino acids. The CDR3 DNA reads TGCGCCAGCAGCCAAGCCCCACCGGCTAGCGGGGGACACAATGAGCAGTTCTTC. Its protein is CASSQAPPASGGHNEQFF.

This clonotype occurred a few times. V and J are TRBV12-3 or TRBV12-4 and TRBJ2-7; 9 bases align to TRBD1. J lost 1 base, V lost 7 bases, and 8 bases had no gene match. The CDR3 has 15 amino acids. CDR3 DNA: TGTGCCAGCACCCTGGGACAGGGAACATCCTACGAGCAGTACTTC. It specifies CASTLGQGTSYEQYF.

The chain recombines TRBV3-1 with TRBJ1-5; tentative D call: TRBD1 (5 bases). The CDR3 is 15 residues long. Trimming removed 2 bases at V and 5 bases at J, with 13 bases between. The germline V gene has CDR1 LGHDT and CDR2 YNNKEL (reference sequence). CDR3 region: CASSQRGGPYQPQHF. The DNA for the CDR3 is TGTGCCAGCAGCCAACGGGGCGGGCCCTATCAGCCCCAGCATTTT.

V and J are TRBV6-9 and TRBJ2-1, with 10 nucleotides matching TRBD2. The CDR3 is made up of 18 amino acids. V trimming: 2 bases; J trimming: 5 bases; junction bases outside the gene matches: 12. Germline CDR1 MNHGY, CDR2 SVAAGI. The CDR3 nucleotides read TGTGCCAGCAGTTATCGTGCTAGCGGGAGCCCCAGGGACAATGAGCAGTTCTTC. Translated, it gives CASSYRASGSPRDNEQFF.

This clonotype has a count of ten or more. The V and J genes are TRBV7-7 and TRBJ2-1; D remains ambiguous. Germline CDR1 SSHAT, CDR2 FNYEAQ (reference sequence). The V end lost 1 base, the J end lost 9 bases, and 16 bases lay between the germline ends. CDR3 length: 15 amino acids. The CDR3 loop reads CASSLEPNLHGEQFF. As DNA, the CDR3 is TGTGCCAGCAGCTTAGAACCAAACCTACATGGTGAGCAGTTCTTC.

The chain carries TRBV12-3 or TRBV12-4 and TRBJ2-4; D perhaps matches TRBD2 (7 bases). Trimming left V 7 bases short and J 3 bases short, with 16 bases between. This CDR3 is built from 15 residues. The CDR3 region is CASTPGGGGKNIQYF. The CDR3 nucleotides are TGTGCCAGCACCCCAGGAGGGGGGGGCAAAAACATTCAGTACTTC.

This clonotype was recorded many times. The gene calls are TRBV5-1 and TRBJ1-1; 7 bases are a match to TRBD1. In germline, CDR1 is SGHRS, CDR2 YFSETQ. J was trimmed by 0 bases and V by 3 bases; bases with no gene match: 5. This CDR3 region has 15 residues. The CDR3 spells CASSSTTGMNTEAFF. In DNA form, the CDR3 reads TGCGCCAGCAGCTCGACGACAGGGATGAACACTGAAGCTTTCTTT.

A few counts support this clonotype. The chain joins TRBV20-1 to TRBJ2-7, with D tentatively TRBD2 (5 bases). The germline V gene has CDR1 DFQATT and CDR2 SNEGSKA (reference sequence). V lost 0 bases and J 0 bases, leaving 12 bases between the germline ends. CDR3 length: 15 residues. The CDR3 region has the DNA TGCAGTGCTAGAGACCAGGACTTTCTCTCCTACGAGCAGTACTTC. It codes for CSARDQDFLSYEQYF.

The chain carries TRBV5-1 and TRBJ1-4, with 7 nucleotides matching TRBD1. This CDR3 spans 16 amino acids. CDR1 SGHRS and CDR2 YFSETQ come from the germline V gene. V dropped 3 bases and J dropped 7; count of bases not matched to a gene: 12. The CDR3 loop reads CASSWGLGDSGEKLFF. The CDR3 bases are TGCGCCAGCAGCTGGGGGTTAGGGGACAGCGGTGAAAAACTGTTTTTT. Full variable domain (missing parts from reference TRBV5-1 and TRBJ1-4): KAGVTQTPRYLIKTRGQQVTLSCSPISGHRSVSWYQQTPGQGLQFLFEYFSETQRNKGNFPGRFSGRQFSNSRSEMNVSTLELGDSALYLCASSWGLGDSGEKLFFGSGTQLSVL.

The chain uses TRBV5-1 and TRBJ1-5; D ambiguous. The CDR3 runs 15 residues. Looked up from germline, CDR1 is SGHRS and CDR2 is YFSETQ. With 1 base removed from V and 6 bases from J, the gap between germline ends came to 14 bases. The CDR3 spells CASSLWAVGSQPQHF. CDR3 sequence (DNA): TGCGCCAGCAGCTTGTGGGCAGTAGGCTCTCAGCCCCAGCATTTT.

This clonotype showed up just a few times. V gene TRBV12-3 or TRBV12-4 combines with J gene TRBJ2-7; the match to TRBD2 covers 7 bases. This CDR3 has 15 amino acids. With V trimmed by 3 bases and J by 0 bases, 5 bases remained unmatched. CDR3 coding DNA: TGTGCCAGCAGTTTTCTAGCGGATCCCTCCTACGAGCAGTACTTC. Its protein is CASSFLADPSYEQYF.

The chain has TRBV6-4 and TRBJ2-7; TRBD1 matches 8 bases. V dropped 7 bases and J dropped 7; count of bases not matched to a gene: 15. CDR3 length equals 15 residues. Germline assignment: CDR1 MRHNA and CDR2 SNTAGT. The CDR3 DNA sequence: TGTGCCAGCACCGACAGGGGTCGAACCTCTAATGAGCAGTACGTC. Translating gives CASTDRGRTSNEQYV.

This clonotype was detected only a few times. The CDR3 sequence: CASSTKTSGMNTGELFF. The CDR3, as DNA: TGTGCCAGCAGCACTAAGACTAGCGGGATGAACACCGGGGAGCTGTTTTTT. This chain uses TRBV7-9 with TRBJ2-2; 11 bases line up with TRBD2. Germline CDR1 and CDR2: SEHNR and FQNEAQ (reference sequence). With 5 bases clipped from V and 1 base from J, the junction kept 6 bases outside the gene matches. The CDR3 contains 17 residues.

There are a few counts of this clonotype. This chain links TRBV11-1 with TRBJ1-6; D is unclear. Germline V gene data show CDR1 as SGHAT and CDR2 as FQDESV (reference sequence). V lost 3 bases, J lost 3 bases, and 3 bases lay in between. The CDR3 length is 13 residues. In nucleotides, the CDR3 is TGTGCCAGCAGCTTTAACTATAATTCACCCCTCCACTTT. Its translation: CASSFNYNSPLHF.

Details on this clonotype: Germline and junction disagree at one end, which may indicate a read error. J is TRBJ1-3 and V is TRBV7-9; possible D gene TRBD1, 5 bases. The CDR3 covers 12 residues. The germline V gene has CDR1 SEHNR and CDR2 FQNEAQ (reference sequence). The CDR3 DNA follows: TGTGCCGGGCGGGGCGCCGGAATCACCATATATTTT. As protein: CAGRGAGITIYF.

This clonotype came up a few times. The V gene is TRBV20-1, the J gene TRBJ2-1; D is uncertain. V lost 8 bases and J 0 bases, leaving 11 bases between the germline ends. Germline values: CDR1 DFQATT, CDR2 SNEGSKA (reference sequence). The CDR3 is 13 residues long. CDR3 in DNA: TGCAGTACAATTAGGCGCTCCTACAATGAGCAGTTCTTC. Its protein is CSTIRRSYNEQFF.

The chain is built from TRBV7-3 and TRBJ2-3, with TRBD2 identical over 16 bases. With V trimmed by 5 bases and J by 4 bases, 9 bases remained unmatched. Per the germline V gene, CDR1 is SGHTA and CDR2 is FQGTGA. CDR3 length equals 18 residues. Here the CDR3 DNA reads TGTGCCAGCAGCCTCGATTCCGGGACTAGCGGGAGGGCAGATACGCAGTATTTT. Residues: CASSLDSGTSGRADTQYF.

The rearrangement uses TRBV7-6 and TRBJ2-1; D is perhaps TRBD1 or TRBD2 (5 bases each). The V gene's germline CDR1 is SGHVS and CDR2 FNYEAQ. V lost 7 bases and J 1 base, leaving 17 bases between the germline ends. The CDR3 is made up of 16 amino acids. Here the CDR3 reads CASTKYLGESYNEQFF. The DNA of the CDR3 is TGTGCCAGCACCAAATACCTGGGGGAATCCTACAATGAGCAGTTCTTC.

This clonotype turned up a few times. V usage is TRBV7-3 and J usage is TRBJ2-5; D is uncertain. Germline loops: CDR1 SGHTA, CDR2 FQGTGA. The length of the CDR3 is 13 residues. V was shortened by 1 base and J by 5 bases, with 8 bases between the two germline ends. In DNA, the CDR3 is TGTGCCAGCAGCTTAATTGCTGGGGAGACCCAGTACTTC. Protein product: CASSLIAGETQYF. Full variable domain (missing parts from reference TRBV7-3 and TRBJ2-5): GAGVSQTPSNKVTEKGKYVELRCDPISGHTALYWYRQSLGQGPEFLIYFQGTGAADDSGLPNDRFFAVRPEGSVSTLKIQRTERGDSAVYLCASSLIAGETQYFGPGTRLLVL.

The chain employs TRBV28 and TRBJ2-7; 10 bases align to TRBD1. With V trimmed by 3 bases and J by 5 bases, 4 bases remained unmatched. Germline lookup yields CDR1 MDHEN and CDR2 SYDVKM. This CDR3 is 14 amino acids long. CDR3 in DNA: TGTGCCAGCAGTTTGGTGGACAGGGGGAACGAGCAGTACTTC. This gives the protein CASSLVDRGNEQYF.

This rearrangement joins TRBV5-1 to TRBJ2-5, with TRBD2 as a possible D gene (7 bases). The CDR3 covers 16 residues. CDR1 and CDR2 from the germline V gene are SGHRS and YFSETQ. Trimming stripped 1 base from V and 1 base from J, with 14 bases between. CDR3 region: CASSLIRGALQETQYF. CDR3 bases: TGCGCCAGCAGCTTGATTCGGGGGGCCCTCCAAGAGACCCAGTACTTC.

This clonotype has ten or more counts. At one boundary the junction diverges from the germline segment, which might be a read error. This chain joins TRBV7-9 and TRBJ1-3; D gene unclear. Germline lookup yields CDR1 SEHNR and CDR2 FQNEAQ (reference sequence). CDR3 length equals 14 residues. CDR3 region: CASSLVVSGNTIYF. The CDR3 DNA reads as TGTGCCAGCAGTTTAGTGGTTTCTGGAAACACCATATATTTT. Full variable domain (missing parts from reference TRBV7-9 and TRBJ1-3): DTGVSQNPRHKITKRGQNVTFRCDPISEHNRLYWYRQTLGQGPEFLTYFQNEAQLEKSRLLSDRFSAERPKGSFSTLEIQRTEQGDSAMYLCASSLVVSGNTIYFGEGSWLTVV.

Here the CDR3 DNA reads TGTGCCAGCAGCCAAGATACTAGCGGGTCGCGGGAGCAGTACTTC. Protein sequence: CASSQDTSGSREQYF. This sequence joins TRBV4-2 and TRBJ2-7; 9 nucleotides match TRBD2. The CDR3 runs 15 residues. V shed 0 bases, J shed 7 bases, and the junction held 7 bases outside the gene matches. The germline V gene encodes CDR1 LGHNA and CDR2 YNFKEQ.

This clonotype was seen more than once but under ten times. The J gene is TRBJ2-7, the V gene TRBV3-1, with a tentative D call TRBD1 (6 bases). The CDR3 contains 14 residues. The germline CDR1 and CDR2 sequences are LGHDT and YNNKEL (reference sequence). V was shortened by 4 bases and J by 0 bases, with 10 bases between the two germline ends. CDR3 protein: CASSPRDTSYEQYV. The CDR3 DNA reads TGTGCCAGCAGCCCTCGGGACACCTCCTACGAGCAGTACGTC.

This chain links TRBV20-1 with TRBJ2-7, with D tentatively TRBD1 (6 bases). The CDR3 is 15 amino acids. Germline CDR1 and CDR2: DFQATT and SNEGSKA (reference sequence). The ends were cut back, 5 bases at V and 3 bases at J, with 20 bases in the middle. In DNA, the CDR3 is TGCAGTGCTCCCAAGGCGGGCAGGGGTAGCTACGAGCAGTACTTC. Protein sequence: CSAPKAGRGSYEQYF.